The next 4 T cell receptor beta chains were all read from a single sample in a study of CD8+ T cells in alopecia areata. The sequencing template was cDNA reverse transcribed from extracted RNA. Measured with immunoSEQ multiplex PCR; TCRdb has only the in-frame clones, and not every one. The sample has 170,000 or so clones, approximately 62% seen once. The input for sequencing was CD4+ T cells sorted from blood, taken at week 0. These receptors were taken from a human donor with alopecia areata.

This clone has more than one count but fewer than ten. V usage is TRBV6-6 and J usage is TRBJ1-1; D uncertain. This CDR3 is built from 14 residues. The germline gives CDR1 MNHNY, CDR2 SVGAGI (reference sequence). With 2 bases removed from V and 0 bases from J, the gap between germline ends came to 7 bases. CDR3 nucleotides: TGTGCCAGCAGTTACAGTTTAATGAACACTGAAGCTTTCTTT. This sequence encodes CASSYSLMNTEAFF.

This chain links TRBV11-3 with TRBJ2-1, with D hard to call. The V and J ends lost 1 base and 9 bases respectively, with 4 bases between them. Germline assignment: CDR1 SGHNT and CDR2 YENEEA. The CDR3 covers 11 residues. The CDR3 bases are TGTGCCAGCAGCTTAGGCCCTGAGCAGTTCTTC. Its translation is CASSLGPEQFF. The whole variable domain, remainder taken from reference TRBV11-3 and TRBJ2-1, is EAGVVQSPRYKIIEKKQPVAFWCNPISGHNTLYWYLQNLGQGPELLIRYENEEAVDDSQLPKDRFSAERLKGVDSTLKIQPAELGDSAVYLCASSLGPEQFFGPGTRLTVL.

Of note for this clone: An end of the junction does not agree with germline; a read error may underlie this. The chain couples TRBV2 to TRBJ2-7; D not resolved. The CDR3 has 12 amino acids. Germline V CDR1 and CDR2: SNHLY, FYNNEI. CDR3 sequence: CASSEGRYEQYF. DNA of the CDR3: TGTGCCAGCAGCGAAGGGCGCTACGAGCAGTACTTC.

For the CDR3, the DNA is TGCGCCAGCAGCGTCGGGACGCAGACAGATACGCAGTATTTT. Translation: CASSVGTQTDTQYF. This chain connects TRBV5-1 to TRBJ2-3; either TRBD1 or TRBD2 may supply D (5 bases each). The V end lost 4 bases, the J end lost 3 bases, and 12 bases lay between the germline ends. Germline V CDR1 and CDR2: SGHRS, YFSETQ. The CDR3 has 14 amino acids.